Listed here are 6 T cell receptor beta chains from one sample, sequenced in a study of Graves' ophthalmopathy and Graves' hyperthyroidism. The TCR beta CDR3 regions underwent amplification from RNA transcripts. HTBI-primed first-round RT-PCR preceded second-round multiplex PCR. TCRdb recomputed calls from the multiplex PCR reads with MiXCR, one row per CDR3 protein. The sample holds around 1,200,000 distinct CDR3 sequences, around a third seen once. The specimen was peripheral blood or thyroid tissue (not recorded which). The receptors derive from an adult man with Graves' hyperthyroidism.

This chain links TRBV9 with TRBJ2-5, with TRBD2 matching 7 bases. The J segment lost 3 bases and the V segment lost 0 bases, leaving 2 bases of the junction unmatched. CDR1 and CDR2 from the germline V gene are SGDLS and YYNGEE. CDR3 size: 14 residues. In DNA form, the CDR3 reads TGTGCCAGCAGCGTAGGGGAGGGGAAAGAGACCCAGTACTTC. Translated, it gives CASSVGEGKETQYF.

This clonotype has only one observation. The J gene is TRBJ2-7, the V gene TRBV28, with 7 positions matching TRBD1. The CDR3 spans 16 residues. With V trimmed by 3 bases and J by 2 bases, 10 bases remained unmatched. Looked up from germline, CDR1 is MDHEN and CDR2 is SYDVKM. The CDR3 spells CASSFSPDRTTYEQYF. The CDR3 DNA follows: TGTGCCAGCAGTTTTAGTCCGGACAGGACGACCTACGAGCAGTACTTC.

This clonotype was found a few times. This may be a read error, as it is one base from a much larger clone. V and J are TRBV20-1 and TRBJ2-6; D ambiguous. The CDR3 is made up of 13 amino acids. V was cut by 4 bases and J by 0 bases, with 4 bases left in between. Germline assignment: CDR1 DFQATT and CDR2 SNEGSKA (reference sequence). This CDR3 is CSATSSGANVLTF. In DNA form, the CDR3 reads TGCAGTGCTACAAGCTCTGGGGCCAACGTCCTGACTTTC.

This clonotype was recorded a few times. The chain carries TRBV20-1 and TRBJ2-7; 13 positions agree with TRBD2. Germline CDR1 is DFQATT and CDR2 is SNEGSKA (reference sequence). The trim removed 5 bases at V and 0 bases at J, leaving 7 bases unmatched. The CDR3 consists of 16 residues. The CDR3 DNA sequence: TGCAGTGCTCCACCGGGACTAGCGGGGTTCTCCTACGAGCAGTACTTC. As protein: CSAPPGLAGFSYEQYF.

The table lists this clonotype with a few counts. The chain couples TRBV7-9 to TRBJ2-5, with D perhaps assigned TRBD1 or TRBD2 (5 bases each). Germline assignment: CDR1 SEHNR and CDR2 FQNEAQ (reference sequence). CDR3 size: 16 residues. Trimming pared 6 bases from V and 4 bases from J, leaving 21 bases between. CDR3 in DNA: TGTGCCAGCAGTTTGACGGTGGGGGTCTTGGGAGAGACCCAGTACTTC. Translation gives CASSLTVGVLGETQYF.

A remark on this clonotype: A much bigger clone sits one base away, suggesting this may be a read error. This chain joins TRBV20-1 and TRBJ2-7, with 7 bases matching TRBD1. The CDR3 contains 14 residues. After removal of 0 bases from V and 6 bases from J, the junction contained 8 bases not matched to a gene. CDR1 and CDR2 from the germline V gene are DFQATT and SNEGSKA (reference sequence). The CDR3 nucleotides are TGCAGTGCTAGAGAGGCAGGGACAGCCTTCGAGCAGTACTTC. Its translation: CSAREAGTAFEQYF.